This TCR beta chain was observed in a study of T cells in Graves' hyperthyroidism and ophthalmopathy. Study findings and constraints: Ophthalmopathy cases were set apart from stable hyperthyroidism by a 13 V-J model. Most thyroid clonotypes expanded above 0.001 appeared in blood too.

CDR1 is ENHRY and CDR2 is SYGVKD in the germline V gene. With 4 bases clipped from V and 6 bases from J, the junction kept 13 bases outside the gene matches. This CDR3 is 16 amino acids long. This clonotype has just a few counts. The antigen is undetermined. For the diagnoses, clinical symptoms, serum thyroxine and TRAb, thyroid ultrasound and orbital computed tomography were used. The investigators amplified TCR beta CDR3 regions from RNA transcripts. The HTBI primer set served for first-round RT-PCR of the TCR CDR3. TCRdb processed the multiplex PCR reads anew with MiXCR; each CDR3 protein has one entry. Among hundreds of thousands of distinct CDR3 sequences listed, about 14% were seen once.

Sequenced input: blood. V and J are TRBV10-3 and TRBJ1-2; 8 nucleotides align to TRBD1. The receptor was isolated from a woman under 30 with Graves' hyperthyroidism. The CDR3, as DNA: TGTGCCATCAGTGTTAGGACAGGGTCTGCTTCGAATGGCTACACCTTC. Translating it yields CAISVRTGSASNGYTF.